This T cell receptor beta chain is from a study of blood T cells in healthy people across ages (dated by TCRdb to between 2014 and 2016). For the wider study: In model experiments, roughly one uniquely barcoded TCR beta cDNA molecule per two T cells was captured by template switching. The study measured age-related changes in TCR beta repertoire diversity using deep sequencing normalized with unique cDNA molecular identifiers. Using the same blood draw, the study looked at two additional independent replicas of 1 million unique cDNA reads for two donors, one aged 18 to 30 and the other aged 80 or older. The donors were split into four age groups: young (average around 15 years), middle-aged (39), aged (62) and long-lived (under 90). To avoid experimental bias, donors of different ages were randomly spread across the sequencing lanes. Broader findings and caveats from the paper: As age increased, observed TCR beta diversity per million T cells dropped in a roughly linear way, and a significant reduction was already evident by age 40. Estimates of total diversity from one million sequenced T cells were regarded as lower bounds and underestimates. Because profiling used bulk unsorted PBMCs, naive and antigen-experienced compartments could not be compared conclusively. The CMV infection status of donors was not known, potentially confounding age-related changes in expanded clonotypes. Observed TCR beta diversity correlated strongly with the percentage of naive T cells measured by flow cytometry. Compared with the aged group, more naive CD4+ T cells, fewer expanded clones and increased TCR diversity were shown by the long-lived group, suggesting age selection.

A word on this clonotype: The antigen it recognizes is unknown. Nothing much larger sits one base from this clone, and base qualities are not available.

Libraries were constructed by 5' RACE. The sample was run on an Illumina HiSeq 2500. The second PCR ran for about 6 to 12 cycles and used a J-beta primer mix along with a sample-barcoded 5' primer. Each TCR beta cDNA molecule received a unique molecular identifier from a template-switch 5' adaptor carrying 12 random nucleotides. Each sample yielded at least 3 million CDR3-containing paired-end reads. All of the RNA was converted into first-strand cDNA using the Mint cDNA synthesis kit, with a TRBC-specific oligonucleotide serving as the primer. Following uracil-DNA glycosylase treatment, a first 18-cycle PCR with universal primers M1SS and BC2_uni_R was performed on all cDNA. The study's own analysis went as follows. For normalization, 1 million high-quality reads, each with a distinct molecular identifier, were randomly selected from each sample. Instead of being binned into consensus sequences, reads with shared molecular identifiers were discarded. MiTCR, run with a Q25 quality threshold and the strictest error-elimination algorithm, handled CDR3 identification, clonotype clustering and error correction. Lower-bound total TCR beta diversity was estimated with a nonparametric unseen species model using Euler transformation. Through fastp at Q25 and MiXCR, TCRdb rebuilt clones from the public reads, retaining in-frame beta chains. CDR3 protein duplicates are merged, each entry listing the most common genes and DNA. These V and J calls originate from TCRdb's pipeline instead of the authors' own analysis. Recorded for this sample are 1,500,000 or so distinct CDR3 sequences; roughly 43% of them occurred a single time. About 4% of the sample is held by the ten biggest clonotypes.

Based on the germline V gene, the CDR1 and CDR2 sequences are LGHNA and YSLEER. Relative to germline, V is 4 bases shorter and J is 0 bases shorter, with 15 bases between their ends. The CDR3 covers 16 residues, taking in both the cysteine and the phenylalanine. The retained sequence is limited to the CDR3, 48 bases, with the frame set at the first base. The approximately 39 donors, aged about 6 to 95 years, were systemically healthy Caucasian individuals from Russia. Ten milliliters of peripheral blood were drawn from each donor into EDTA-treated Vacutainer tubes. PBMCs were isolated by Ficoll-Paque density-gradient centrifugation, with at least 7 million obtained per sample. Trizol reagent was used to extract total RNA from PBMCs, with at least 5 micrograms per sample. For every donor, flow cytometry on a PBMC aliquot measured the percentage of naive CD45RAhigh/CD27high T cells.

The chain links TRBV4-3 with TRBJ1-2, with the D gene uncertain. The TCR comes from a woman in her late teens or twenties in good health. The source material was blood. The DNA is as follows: TGCGCCAGCAGCCCAGGCGTAGGGCCTTCTAACTATGGCTACACCTTC. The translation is CASSPGVGPSNYGYTF.